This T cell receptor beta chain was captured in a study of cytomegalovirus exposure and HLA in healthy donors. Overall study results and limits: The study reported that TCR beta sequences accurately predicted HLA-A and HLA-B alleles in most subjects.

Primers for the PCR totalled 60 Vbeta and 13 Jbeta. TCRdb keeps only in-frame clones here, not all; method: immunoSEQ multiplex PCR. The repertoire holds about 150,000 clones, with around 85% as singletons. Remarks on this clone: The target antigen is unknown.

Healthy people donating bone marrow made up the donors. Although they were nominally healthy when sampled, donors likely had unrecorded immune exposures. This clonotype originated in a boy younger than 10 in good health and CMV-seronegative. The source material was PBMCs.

The CDR3 coding sequence is TGTGCCAGCAGCCCACCACAGGGGGGGAACTATGGCTACACCTTC. It translates to CASSPPQGGNYGYTF. The chain is built from TRBV7-4 and TRBJ1-2; 8 nucleotides agree with TRBD1. The CDR3 covers 15 residues. CDR1 is SGHVT, CDR2 SQSDAQ, per germline. V lost 5 bases and J lost 2; bases outside the gene matches: 7.